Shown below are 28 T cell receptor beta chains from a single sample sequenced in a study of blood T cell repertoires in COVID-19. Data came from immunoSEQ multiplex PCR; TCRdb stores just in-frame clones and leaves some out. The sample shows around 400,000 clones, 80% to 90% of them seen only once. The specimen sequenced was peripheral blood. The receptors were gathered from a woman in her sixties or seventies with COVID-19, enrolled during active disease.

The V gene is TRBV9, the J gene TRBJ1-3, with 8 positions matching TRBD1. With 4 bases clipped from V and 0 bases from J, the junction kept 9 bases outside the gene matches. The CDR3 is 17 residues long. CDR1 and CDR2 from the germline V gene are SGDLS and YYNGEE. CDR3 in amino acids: CASSSLGQALSGNTIYF. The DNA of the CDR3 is TGTGCCAGCAGCTCCCTGGGACAGGCCCTCTCTGGAAACACCATATATTTT. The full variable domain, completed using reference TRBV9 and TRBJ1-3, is DSGVTQTPKHLITATGQRVTLRCSPRSGDLSVYWYQQSLDQGLQFLIQYYNGEERAKGNILERFSAQQFPDLHSELNLSSLELGDSALYFCASSSLGQALSGNTIYFGEGSWLTVV.

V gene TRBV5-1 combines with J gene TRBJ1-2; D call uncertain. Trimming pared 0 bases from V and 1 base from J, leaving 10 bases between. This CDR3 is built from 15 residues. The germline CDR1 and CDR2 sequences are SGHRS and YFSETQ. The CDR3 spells CASSLEPGGNYGYTF. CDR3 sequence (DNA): TGCGCCAGCAGCTTGGAGCCGGGAGGTAACTATGGCTACACCTTC.

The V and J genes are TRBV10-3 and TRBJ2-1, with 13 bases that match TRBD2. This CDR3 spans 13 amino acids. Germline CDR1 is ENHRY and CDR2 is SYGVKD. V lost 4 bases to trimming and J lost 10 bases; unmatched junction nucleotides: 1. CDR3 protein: CAISGTSGGEQFF. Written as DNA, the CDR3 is TGTGCCATCAGTGGGACTAGCGGGGGAGAGCAGTTCTTC.

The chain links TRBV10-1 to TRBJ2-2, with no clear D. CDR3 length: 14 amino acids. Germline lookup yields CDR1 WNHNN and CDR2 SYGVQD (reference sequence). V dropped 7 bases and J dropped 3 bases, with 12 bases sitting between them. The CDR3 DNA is TGCGCCAGCACTATTCAGGAACACACCGGGGAGCTGTTTTTT. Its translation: CASTIQEHTGELFF.

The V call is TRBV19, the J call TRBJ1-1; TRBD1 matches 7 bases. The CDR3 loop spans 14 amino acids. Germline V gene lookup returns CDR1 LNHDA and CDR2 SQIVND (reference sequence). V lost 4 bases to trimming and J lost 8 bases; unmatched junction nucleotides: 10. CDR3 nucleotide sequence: TGTGCCAGTAGTACTGATCTCACAGGGGACGAAGCTTTCTTT. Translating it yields CASSTDLTGDEAFF.

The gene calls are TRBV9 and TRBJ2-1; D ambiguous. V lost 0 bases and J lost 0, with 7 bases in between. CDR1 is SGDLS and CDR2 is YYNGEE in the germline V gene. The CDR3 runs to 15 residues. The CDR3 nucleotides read TGTGCCAGCAGCGTAGGCAGCGTCTCCTACAATGAGCAGTTCTTC. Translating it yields CASSVGSVSYNEQFF.

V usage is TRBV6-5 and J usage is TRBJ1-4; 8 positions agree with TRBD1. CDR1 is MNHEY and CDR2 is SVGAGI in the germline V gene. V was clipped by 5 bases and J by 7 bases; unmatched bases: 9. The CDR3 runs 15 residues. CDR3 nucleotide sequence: TGTGCCAGCAGTCCCCAGACAGGGGTGGGTGAAAAACTGTTTTTT. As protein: CASSPQTGVGEKLFF.

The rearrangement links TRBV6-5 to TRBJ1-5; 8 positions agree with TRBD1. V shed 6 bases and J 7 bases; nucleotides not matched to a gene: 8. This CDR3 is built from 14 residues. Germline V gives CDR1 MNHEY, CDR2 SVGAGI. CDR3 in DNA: TGTGCCAGCAGGCACACAGGGGGGGTCCAGCCCCAGCATTTT. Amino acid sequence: CASRHTGGVQPQHF.

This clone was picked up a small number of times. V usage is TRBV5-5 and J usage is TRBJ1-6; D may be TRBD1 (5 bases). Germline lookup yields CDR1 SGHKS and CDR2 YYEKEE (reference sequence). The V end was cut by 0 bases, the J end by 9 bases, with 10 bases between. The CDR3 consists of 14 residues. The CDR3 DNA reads TGTGCCAGCAGCTTGGTGCAGGGTATTTCACCCCTCCACTTT. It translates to CASSLVQGISPLHF.

The CDR3 DNA follows: TGTGCCAGCAGCACCTGGGGGGACGGGAGTACTGAAGCTTTCTTT. The encoded protein is CASSTWGDGSTEAFF. J is TRBJ1-1 and V is TRBV27; D might be TRBD1 (5 bases). This CDR3 has 15 residues. Germline lookup yields CDR1 MNHEY and CDR2 SMNVEV (reference sequence). Trimming took 6 bases from V and 5 from J, leaving 19 bases between them.

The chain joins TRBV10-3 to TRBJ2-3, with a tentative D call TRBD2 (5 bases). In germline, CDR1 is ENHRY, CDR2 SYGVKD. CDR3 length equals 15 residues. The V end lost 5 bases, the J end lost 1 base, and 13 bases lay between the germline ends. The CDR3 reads CAISITERGTDTQYF. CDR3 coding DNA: TGTGCCATCAGTATAACCGAGAGGGGCACAGATACGCAGTATTTT.

The CDR3 loop is CAISESTASPLHF. The CDR3 DNA reads as TGTGCCATCAGTGAGTCGACAGCTTCACCCCTCCACTTT. This rearrangement joins TRBV10-3 to TRBJ1-6; D perhaps matches TRBD1 (5 bases). The CDR3 runs 13 residues. Germline loops: CDR1 ENHRY, CDR2 SYGVKD. Trimming stripped 0 bases from V and 9 bases from J, with 6 bases between.

CDR3 nucleotides: TGTGCCAGCCGGGACAGGGGGAACACTGAAGCTTTCTTT. Protein product: CASRDRGNTEAFF. The V gene is TRBV6-5, the J gene TRBJ1-1; 10 positions match TRBD1. The CDR3 extends over 13 amino acids. The germline V gene encodes CDR1 MNHEY and CDR2 SVGAGI. Germline trimming cut 8 bases from V and 1 base from J; bases unmatched to any gene: 1.

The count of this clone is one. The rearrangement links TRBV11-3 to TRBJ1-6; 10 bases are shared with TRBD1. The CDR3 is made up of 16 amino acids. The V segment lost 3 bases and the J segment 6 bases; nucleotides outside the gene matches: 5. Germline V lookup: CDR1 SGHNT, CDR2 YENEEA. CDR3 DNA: TGTGCCAGCAGCTTTTACCGGGACAGGGGTAATTCACCCCTCCACTTT. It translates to CASSFYRDRGNSPLHF.

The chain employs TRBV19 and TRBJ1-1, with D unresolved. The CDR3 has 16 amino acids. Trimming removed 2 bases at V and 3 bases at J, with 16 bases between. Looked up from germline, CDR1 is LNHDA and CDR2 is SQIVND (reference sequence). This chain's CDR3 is CASSIPRSGRDTEAFF. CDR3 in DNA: TGTGCCAGTAGTATACCCAGGTCTGGGCGGGACACTGAAGCTTTCTTT.

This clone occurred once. Written as DNA, the CDR3 is TGTGCCAGTAGCTATGGGACTAGCGGGACCTCCTACGAGCAGTACTTC. As protein: CASSYGTSGTSYEQYF. This sequence joins TRBV19 and TRBJ2-7, with TRBD2 matching over 13 bases. CDR3 length equals 16 residues. Germline trimming cut 6 bases from V and 0 bases from J; bases unmatched to any gene: 5. CDR1 is LNHDA and CDR2 is SQIVND in the germline V gene (reference sequence).

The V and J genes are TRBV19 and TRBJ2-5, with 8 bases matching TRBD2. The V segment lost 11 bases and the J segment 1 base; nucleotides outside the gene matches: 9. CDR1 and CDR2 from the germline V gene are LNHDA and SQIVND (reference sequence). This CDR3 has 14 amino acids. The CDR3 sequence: CASQGGGLQETQYF. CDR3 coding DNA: TGTGCCTCCCAGGGCGGGGGGCTCCAAGAGACCCAGTACTTC.

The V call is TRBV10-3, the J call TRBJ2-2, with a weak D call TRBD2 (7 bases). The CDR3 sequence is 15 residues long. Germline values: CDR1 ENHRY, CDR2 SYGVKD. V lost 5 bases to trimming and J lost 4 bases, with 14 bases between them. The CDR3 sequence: CAISSAGAITGELFF. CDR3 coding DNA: TGTGCCATCAGTAGTGCGGGGGCGATCACCGGGGAGCTGTTTTTT.

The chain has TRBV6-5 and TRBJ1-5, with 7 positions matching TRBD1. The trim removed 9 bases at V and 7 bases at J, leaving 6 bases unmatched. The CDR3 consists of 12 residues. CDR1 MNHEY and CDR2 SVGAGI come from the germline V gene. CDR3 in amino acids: CASQGGSQPQHF. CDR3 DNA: TGTGCCAGTCAGGGGGGCTCACAGCCCCAGCATTTT.

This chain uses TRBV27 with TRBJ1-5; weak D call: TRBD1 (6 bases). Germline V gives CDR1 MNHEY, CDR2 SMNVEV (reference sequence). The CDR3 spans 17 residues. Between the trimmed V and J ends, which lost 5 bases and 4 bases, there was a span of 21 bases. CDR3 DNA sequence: TGTGCCAGCAGTCCAGGACAGCGATATACTATTAATCAGCCCCAGCATTTT. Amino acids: CASSPGQRYTINQPQHF.

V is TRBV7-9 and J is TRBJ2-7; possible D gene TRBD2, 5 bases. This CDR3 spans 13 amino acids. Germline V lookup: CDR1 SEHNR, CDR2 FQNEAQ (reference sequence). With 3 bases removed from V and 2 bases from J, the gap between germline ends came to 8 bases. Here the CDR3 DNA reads TGTGCCAGCAGCTTTACCGGGACCTACGAGCAGTACTTC. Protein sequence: CASSFTGTYEQYF.

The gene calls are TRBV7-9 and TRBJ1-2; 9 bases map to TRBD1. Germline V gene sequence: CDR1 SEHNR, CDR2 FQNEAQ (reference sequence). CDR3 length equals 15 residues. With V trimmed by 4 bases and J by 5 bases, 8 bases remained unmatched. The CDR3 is CASSSRDRDGYGYTF. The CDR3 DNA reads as TGTGCCAGCAGCTCCCGGGACAGGGATGGGTATGGCTACACCTTC.

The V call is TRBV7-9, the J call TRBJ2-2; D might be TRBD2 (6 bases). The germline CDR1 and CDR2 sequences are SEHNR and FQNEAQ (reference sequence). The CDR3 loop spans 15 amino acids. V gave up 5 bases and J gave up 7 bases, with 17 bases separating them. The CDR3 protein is CASSPGTQKGGELFF. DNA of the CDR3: TGTGCCAGCAGCCCCGGGACTCAGAAGGGCGGGGAGCTGTTTTTT.

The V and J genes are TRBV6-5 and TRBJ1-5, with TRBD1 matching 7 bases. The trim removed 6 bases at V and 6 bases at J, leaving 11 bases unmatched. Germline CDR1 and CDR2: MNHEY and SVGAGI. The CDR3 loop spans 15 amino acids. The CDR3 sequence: CASRHTQGVGQPQHF. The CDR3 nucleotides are TGTGCCAGCAGGCACACCCAGGGGGTAGGTCAGCCCCAGCATTTT.

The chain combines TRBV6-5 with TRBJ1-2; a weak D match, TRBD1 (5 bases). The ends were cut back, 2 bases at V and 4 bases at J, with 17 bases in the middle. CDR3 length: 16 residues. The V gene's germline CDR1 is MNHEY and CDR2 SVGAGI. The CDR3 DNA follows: TGTGCCAGCAGTTACGGATCGACAGCCCTAAGCTATGGCTACACCTTC. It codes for CASSYGSTALSYGYTF.

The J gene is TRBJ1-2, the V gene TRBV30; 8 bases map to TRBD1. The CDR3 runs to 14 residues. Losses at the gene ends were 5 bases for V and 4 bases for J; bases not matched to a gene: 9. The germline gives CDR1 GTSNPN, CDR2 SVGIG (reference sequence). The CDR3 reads CAWVREQGAYGYTF. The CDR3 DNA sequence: TGTGCCTGGGTCCGGGAGCAGGGGGCCTATGGCTACACCTTC.

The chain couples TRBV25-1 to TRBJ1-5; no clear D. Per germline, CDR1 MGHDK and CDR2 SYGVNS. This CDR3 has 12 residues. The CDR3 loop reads CASRQADQPQHF. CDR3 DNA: TGTGCGTCAAGGCAGGCCGATCAGCCCCAGCATTTT.

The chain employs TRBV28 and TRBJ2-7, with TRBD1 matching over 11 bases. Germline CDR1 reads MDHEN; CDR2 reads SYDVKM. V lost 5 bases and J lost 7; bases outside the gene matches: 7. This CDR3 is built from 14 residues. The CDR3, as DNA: TGTGCCAGCAGTCCGCAGGACAGGGGGCTTGAGCAGTACTTC. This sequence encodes CASSPQDRGLEQYF.